This record concerns one T cell receptor (beta chain) sequence. No antigen is known for it. A much more abundant neighbour one base away suggests this may be a read error. The data are from a study of blood T cells in healthy people across ages. Findings of the study overall: Diversity of TCR beta per million T cells declined in a roughly linear way with age. More naive CD4+ cells and higher diversity marked long-lived donors relative to aged donors.

The second PCR ran about 6 to 11 cycles with a sample-barcoded 5' primer and J-beta primers. Each cDNA molecule was tagged by a template-switch adaptor that had 12 random nucleotides. One entry per CDR3 protein, called by TCRdb with MiXCR from the 5' RACE reads. Of roughly 1,800,000 distinct CDR3 sequences listed, around 50% were seen once; the top ten hold more than 2%. Per the germline V gene, CDR1 is SGHTA and CDR2 is FQGNSA. CDR3 length: 12 amino acids. The rearrangement links TRBV7-2 to TRBJ2-5; D not certain. The TCR was taken from a woman aged 35 to 49 in good health. Sequencing was performed on blood. The CDR3 sequence is CANSQTRETQYF. The CDR3 DNA follows: TGTGCCAACAGCCAAACCCGAGAGACCCAGTACTTC.